This TCR beta chain was recorded in a study of blood T cell repertoires in COVID-19. Study-level information: The study drew acute and convalescent COVID-19 samples from the United States, Italy and Spain. PBMCs, B-cell-depleted T cells, or T cells provided the cDNA or gDNA that made up the material.

In the authors' methods: Counts of nucleated cells, estimated from reference gene primer amplification, were obtained. The table came from immunoSEQ multiplex PCR; TCRdb's copy has only in-frame clones and leaves some out. The D gene and trimming were derived from the DNA, and the V and J assignments and clone size from that table. The sample yields roughly 120,000 clones, over 75% seen once. The CDR3 consists of 15 residues. Unmatched junction bases numbered 9, after V lost 3 bases and J lost 4 bases. Germline V gene lookup returns CDR1 SGHDT and CDR2 YYEEEE. The sequenced sample consisted of peripheral blood. This receptor was identified in a man aged 45 to 65 with acute or convalescent COVID-19. The chain employs TRBV5-6 and TRBJ1-1, with TRBD1 matching over 7 bases. As DNA, the CDR3 is TGTGCCAGCAGCTCCTTGGACAGGAGGGGCACTGAAGCTTTCTTT. Protein sequence: CASSSLDRRGTEAFF.